One sample yielded the 20 T cell receptor beta chains listed below, sequenced in a study of tumor and adjacent non-tumor tissue in lung cancer. This sample's RNA came from whole unsorted tissue. Distant lung tissue was collected more than 3 cm away from the tumor edge. A modified ARM-PCR protocol with three rounds of nested PCR amplified TCRbeta. TCRdb called the multiplex PCR reads again in MiXCR, with one record for every CDR3 protein. The table includes 100,000 or so distinct CDR3 sequences, 55% to 65% detected once. The sample consisted of distant non-tumor lung tissue. The receptors derive from a man between 25 and 39 years old with non-small cell lung cancer.

As to this clonotype: Since no conserved phenylalanine or tryptophan closes the CDR3, a read error is the likely cause. CDR3 sequence (DNA): TGTGCCAGCAGTACTCCTCCCAGCCCGCCCCAGCATTGT. This encodes CASSTPPSPPQHC. J is TRBJ1-5 and V is TRBV12-3 or TRBV12-4; no definite D call. Trimming removed 5 bases at V and 9 bases at J, with 14 bases between. CDR3 length: 13 residues.

As for this clonotype: This may stem from a read error, because a much larger clone lies one nucleotide away. The rearrangement joins TRBV6-5 to TRBJ1-1; the D gene is possibly TRBD1 (5 bases). Trimming took off 0 bases at V and 6 bases at J, with 17 bases between the two ends. CDR3 length: 16 residues. Germline assignment: CDR1 MNHEY and CDR2 SVGAGI. Written as DNA, the CDR3 is TGTGCCAGCAGTTACTCCGCAGGGAGTGGGAAGTCTGAAGCTTTCTTT. Its protein is CASSYSAGSGKSEAFF.

This clonotype appeared once. At one of its ends the junction is not consistent with the germline gene, which may arise from a read error. The genes are TRBV11-2 and TRBJ2-3; D assignment may be TRBD1 or TRBD2 (5 bases each). From germline, CDR1 is SGHAT and CDR2 FQNNGV. The CDR3 extends over 15 amino acids. The CDR3 loop is CTSSARGLSTDTQYF. Here the CDR3 DNA reads TGTACCAGCAGCGCCCGGGGCTTAAGCACAGATACGCAGTATTTT.

The J gene is TRBJ2-3, the V gene TRBV12-3 or TRBV12-4, with 10 bases identical to TRBD1. The CDR3 loop spans 16 amino acids. Unmatched junction bases numbered 13, after V lost 6 bases and J lost 7 bases. The CDR3 is CASSLRQGALSNTQYF. The CDR3, as DNA: TGTGCCAGCAGCCTGCGACAGGGGGCGCTTTCAAATACGCAGTATTTT.

In regard to this clonotype: One end of the junction varies from germline; a read error may be responsible. The V gene is TRBV10-3, the J gene TRBJ1-5; D gene uncertain. The CDR3 is made up of 16 amino acids. Per the germline V gene, CDR1 is ENHRY and CDR2 is SYGVKD. CDR3 loop: CAISDSSGPYHQPQLF. The CDR3 DNA is TGTGCCATTAGTGACTCCAGCGGGCCCTATCATCAGCCCCAGCTTTTT.

As to this clonotype: A clone one base away is much larger, so this may be a read error. The chain employs TRBV6-5 and TRBJ2-3; D is unresolved. The CDR3 is 14 amino acids. The germline CDR1 and CDR2 sequences are MNHEY and SVGAGI. This CDR3 is CANSSFRSTDTQYF. The CDR3, as DNA: TGTGCCAACAGTTCTTTCCGGAGCACAGATACGCAGTATTTT.

A note on this clonotype: One end of the junction does not line up with germline, which may come from a read error. This chain uses TRBV6-2 or TRBV6-3 with TRBJ2-7; possibly TRBD1 for D (7 bases). The CDR3 has 17 amino acids. The germline V gene has CDR1 MNHEY and CDR2 SVGEGT. In nucleotides, the CDR3 is TGTGCCAGCAGTCATCCCTCCAACAGGGGCAGGAGGGACGAACAGTACTTC. It yields the protein CASSHPSNRGRRDEQYF.

In the case of this clonotype: At one end the junction does not follow the germline gene, possibly because of a read error. This chain uses TRBV6-5 with TRBJ1-2, with 7 bases lining up with TRBD1. This CDR3 is built from 14 residues. The germline gives CDR1 MNHEY, CDR2 SVGAGI. The CDR3 reads CTSSETGEGYGYTF. CDR3 in DNA: TGTACCAGCAGTGAAACAGGGGAGGGCTATGGCTACACTTTC.

Details on this clonotype: Given a much more abundant clone one base away, this may be a read error. The chain links TRBV10-3 to TRBJ2-3; 7 nucleotides align to TRBD2. This CDR3 is 13 amino acids long. Germline-derived CDR1 and CDR2 are ENHRY and SYGVKD. CDR3 region: CAIRSGTTETQYF. The CDR3 DNA follows: TGTGCCATCAGAAGCGGGACGACAGAAACGCAGTATTTT.

Of note for this clonotype: One end of the junction does not line up with germline, which may come from a read error. The chain employs TRBV11-1 and TRBJ2-1; 11 bases line up with TRBD1. In germline, CDR1 is SGHAT, CDR2 FQDESV (reference sequence). There are 15 residues in the CDR3. The CDR3 sequence is CASSLDRGLNNKQFF. In DNA form, the CDR3 reads TGTGCCAGCAGCCTGGACAGGGGGCTCAACAATAAGCAGTTCTTC.

This chain links TRBV20-1 with TRBJ2-7; 11 nucleotides align to TRBD1. This CDR3 comprises 13 residues. Germline values: CDR1 DFQATT, CDR2 SNEGSKA (reference sequence). CDR3: CNVPGQGAYEQYF. CDR3 bases: TGCAATGTCCCAGGACAGGGGGCTTACGAGCAGTACTTC.

A remark on this clonotype: Just one base apart from a much larger clone, this may be a read error. The chain couples TRBV7-8 to TRBJ1-5, with D unresolved. Germline CDR1 SGHVS, CDR2 FQNEAQ. CDR3 length equals 14 residues. The CDR3 here is CASSLLYSNQPHHF. In DNA form, the CDR3 reads TGTGCCAGCAGCCTTCTCTATAGCAATCAGCCCCATCATTTT.

Turning to this clonotype: A much bigger clone sits one base away, suggesting this may be a read error. V and J are TRBV4-3 and TRBJ2-3; D is unclear. The germline V gene has CDR1 LGHNA and CDR2 YSLEER. The CDR3 length is 19 residues. Trimming took off 0 bases at V and 4 bases at J, with 23 bases between the two ends. This CDR3 reads CASSQEFSGRTAPSDTQYF. CDR3 bases: TGCGCCAGCAGCCAAGAATTCTCTGGTCGGACGGCTCCCTCAGATACGCAGTATTTT.

To note about this clonotype: At one of its ends the junction is not consistent with the germline gene, which may arise from a read error. V usage is TRBV29-1 and J usage is TRBJ1-1; no firm D call. Germline CDR1 reads SQVTM; CDR2 reads ANQGSEA. CDR3 length equals 14 residues. This CDR3 is CSVEVSGMNAEAFF. Written as DNA, the CDR3 is TGCAGCGTTGAAGTAAGTGGGATGAACGCTGAAGCTTTCTTT.

With regard to this clonotype: This may be a read error, as it is one base from a much larger clone. This chain uses TRBV11-2 with TRBJ2-7, with D perhaps given as TRBD1 or TRBD2 (7 bases each). Germline CDR1 is SGHAT and CDR2 is FQNNGV. The CDR3 has 14 residues. This CDR3 is CASSQGGGAYEHYF. The CDR3 region has the DNA TGTGCCAGCAGCCAGGGGGGGGGAGCTTACGAGCACTACTTC.

The rearrangement joins TRBV7-3 to TRBJ2-1; D is unresolved. CDR1 and CDR2 from the germline V gene are SGHTA and FQGTGA. V was shortened by 0 bases and J by 0 bases, with 6 bases between the two germline ends. The CDR3 loop spans 15 amino acids. The CDR3 here is CASSLTADSYNEQFF. The DNA for the CDR3 is TGTGCCAGCAGCTTAACGGCCGACTCCTACAATGAGCAGTTCTTC.

About this clonotype: This is likely a read error, given that the CDR3 carries no conserved phenylalanine or tryptophan at its end. The chain links TRBV11-3 to TRBJ2-1; D is unclear. The V gene lost 5 bases and the J gene lost 11 bases, with 16 bases spanning the gap. Germline lookup yields CDR1 SGHNT and CDR2 YENEEA. The CDR3 extends over 13 amino acids. The DNA of the CDR3 is TGTGCCAGCAGCCCCACACCTGGCAGTAAGCAGTTCTCC. Encoded protein: CASSPTPGSKQFS.

The table lists this clonotype with many counts. The rearrangement uses TRBV6-5 and TRBJ2-3; no firm D call. V was pared by 7 bases and J by 4 bases, with 15 bases between. Germline V gene lookup returns CDR1 MNHEY and CDR2 SVGAGI. This CDR3 is built from 14 residues. This chain's CDR3 is CASTPFPGSDTQYF. Written as DNA, the CDR3 is TGTGCCAGCACGCCCTTTCCAGGCTCAGATACGCAGTATTTT.

Points on this clonotype: One end of the junction varies from germline; a read error may be responsible. V is TRBV4-1 and J is TRBJ2-3; D may be TRBD1 or TRBD2 (5 bases each). The CDR3 is made up of 17 amino acids. The germline CDR1 and CDR2 sequences are MGHRA and YSYEKL. The CDR3 loop reads CASSQVGQGPSLDTQYF. Here the CDR3 DNA reads TGTGCCAGCAGCCAAGTCGGCCAGGGACCATCACTAGATACGCAGTATTTT.

Notes on this clonotype: A read error may be the cause here, since a much bigger clone is one base away. The chain combines TRBV7-8 with TRBJ2-1; D uncertain. The V end lost 1 base, the J end lost 6 bases, and 10 bases lay between the germline ends. CDR3 length: 14 amino acids. Per the germline V gene, CDR1 is SGHVS and CDR2 is FQNEAQ. The CDR3 is CASSLVQNGNEQFF. As DNA, the CDR3 is TGTGCCAGCAGCTTAGTACAGAACGGCAATGAGCAGTTCTTC.